This TCR beta chain was sequenced during a study of blood T cells in healthy people across ages (dated by TCRdb to 2014 to 2015). About the study as a whole: In model experiments, template switching captured about one uniquely barcoded TCR beta cDNA molecule for every two T cells. Using deep sequencing normalized with unique cDNA molecular identifiers, the study measured how TCR beta repertoire diversity changes with age. Donors were grouped into four age groups: young (average 16 years), middle-aged (around 39), aged (roughly 67) and long-lived (over 80). To avoid experimental bias, donors of different ages were distributed randomly across sequencing lanes. Using the same blood draw, the study looked at two additional independent replicas of 1 million unique cDNA reads for two donors, one aged 18 to 30 and the other aged 80 or older. Here is what the overall study found, with its caveats: Because donor CMV infection status was unknown, age-related changes in expanded clonotypes were potentially confounded. Estimates of total diversity based on one million sequenced T cells were considered lower bounds and underestimates. Compared with the aged group, more naive CD4+ T cells, fewer expanded clones and increased TCR diversity were shown by the long-lived group, suggesting age selection. As age increased, observed TCR beta diversity per million T cells dropped in a roughly linear way, and a significant reduction was already evident by age roughly 40. Bulk unsorted PBMC profiling prevented conclusive comparison of naive and antigen-experienced compartments. Observed TCR beta diversity correlated strongly with the percentage of naive T cells measured by flow cytometry.

Libraries were made using 5' RACE. Sequencing instrument: Illumina HiSeq 2500. A second PCR of roughly 7 to 11 cycles was performed with a sample-barcoded 5' primer and a J-beta primer mix. A unique molecular identifier was introduced onto each TCR beta cDNA molecule by a template-switch 5' adaptor carrying 12 random nucleotides. Each sample yielded at least 3 million CDR3-containing paired-end reads. The Mint cDNA synthesis kit, primed by a TRBC-specific oligonucleotide, was used to synthesize first-strand cDNA from all RNA. After uracil-DNA glycosylase treatment, a first 18-cycle PCR used universal primers M1SS and BC2_uni_R on all cDNA. The study's own analysis went as follows. Each sample was normalized by randomly selecting 1 million high-quality reads, each carrying a distinct molecular identifier. Instead of being binned into consensus sequences, reads with shared molecular identifiers were discarded. MiTCR, run with a Q25 quality threshold and the strictest error-elimination algorithm, handled CDR3 identification, clonotype clustering and error correction. A nonparametric unseen species model with Euler transformation was used to estimate a lower bound on total TCR beta diversity. TCRdb applied fastp at Q25 and MiXCR to the public reads, then kept only in-frame beta chains. Each CDR3 protein appears once, grouped with its most common genes and DNA. The V and J calls shown here were made by TCRdb, not taken from the authors' results. This sample comprises about 670,000 distinct CDR3 sequences, about 51% of them detected only once. The ten largest account for approximately 15% of the sample.

From cysteine to phenylalanine, the CDR3 is 11 amino acids long. Only CDR3 DNA remains: 33 bases, in frame from the first base. V loses 3 bases of germline sequence and J loses 8 bases, and the interval between the two ends is 10 bases. The germline V gene encodes CDR1 DFQATT and CDR2 SNEGSKA (reference sequence). This clonotype came up once. Its cognate antigen has yet to be identified. It has no much larger one-base neighbor in the sample; base qualities were not kept. One read alone makes for weak evidence. Donors were around 37 systemically healthy Caucasian individuals from Russia aged roughly 6 to 90 years. Each donor gave ten milliliters of peripheral blood, collected into EDTA-treated Vacutainer tubes. PBMCs were isolated by Ficoll-Paque density-gradient centrifugation, with at least 6.5 million obtained per sample. Trizol reagent was used to extract total RNA from PBMCs, with at least 5.5 micrograms per sample. Naive CD45RAhigh/CD27high T cell percentages were measured by flow cytometry on a PBMC aliquot from every donor.

Specimen: blood. The TCR originated in an elderly woman in good health. The chain employs TRBV20-1 and TRBJ1-1; no confident D gene assignment can be made. The DNA is TGCAGTGCTAGTTCTGATGGGGAAGCTTTCTTT. Its amino acids are CSASSDGEAFF.